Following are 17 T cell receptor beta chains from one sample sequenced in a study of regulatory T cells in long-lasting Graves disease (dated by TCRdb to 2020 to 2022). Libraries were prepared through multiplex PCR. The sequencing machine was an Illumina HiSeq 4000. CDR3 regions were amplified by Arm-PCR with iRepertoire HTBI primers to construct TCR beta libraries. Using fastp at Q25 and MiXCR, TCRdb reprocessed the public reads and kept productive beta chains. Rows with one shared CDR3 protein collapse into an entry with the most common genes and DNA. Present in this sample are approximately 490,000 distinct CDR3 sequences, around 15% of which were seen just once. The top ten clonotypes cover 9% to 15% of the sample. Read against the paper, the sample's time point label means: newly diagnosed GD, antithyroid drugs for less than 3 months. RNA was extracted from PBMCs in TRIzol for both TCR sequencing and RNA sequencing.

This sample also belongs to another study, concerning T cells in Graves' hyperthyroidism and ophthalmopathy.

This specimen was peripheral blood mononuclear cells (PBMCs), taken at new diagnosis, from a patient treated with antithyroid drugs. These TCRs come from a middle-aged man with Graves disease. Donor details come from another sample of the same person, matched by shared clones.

CDR3 sequence (DNA): TGCAGCGTTGTATTGACGGTAACAGATACGCAGTATTTT. Its protein is CSVVLTVTDTQYF. This chain links TRBV29-1 with TRBJ2-3, with no clear D. The germline CDR1 and CDR2 sequences are SQVTM and ANQGSEA. Trimming shortened V by 4 bases and J by 3 bases, and 11 bases separated the two germline ends. This CDR3 region has 13 residues.

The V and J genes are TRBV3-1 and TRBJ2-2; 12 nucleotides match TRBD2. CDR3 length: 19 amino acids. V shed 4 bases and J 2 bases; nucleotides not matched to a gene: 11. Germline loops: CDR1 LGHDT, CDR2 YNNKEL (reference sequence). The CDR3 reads CASSPPPPSGRANTGELFF. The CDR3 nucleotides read TGTGCCAGCAGCCCCCCCCCCCCTAGCGGGAGGGCCAACACCGGGGAGCTGTTTTTT.

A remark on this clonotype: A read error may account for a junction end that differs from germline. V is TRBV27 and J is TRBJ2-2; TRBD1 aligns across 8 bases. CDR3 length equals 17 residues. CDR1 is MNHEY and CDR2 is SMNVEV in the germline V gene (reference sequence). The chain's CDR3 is CASSISTGGVNTGELFF. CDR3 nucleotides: TGTGCCAGCAGTATATCTACAGGGGGTGTGAACACCGGGGAGCTGTTTTTT.

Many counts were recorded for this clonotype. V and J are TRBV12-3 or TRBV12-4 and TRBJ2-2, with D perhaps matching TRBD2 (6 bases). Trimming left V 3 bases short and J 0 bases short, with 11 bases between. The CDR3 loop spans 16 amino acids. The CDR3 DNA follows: TGTGCCAGCAGTTTCCCTCGGAGGGCGAACACCGGGGAGCTGTTTTTT. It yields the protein CASSFPRRANTGELFF.

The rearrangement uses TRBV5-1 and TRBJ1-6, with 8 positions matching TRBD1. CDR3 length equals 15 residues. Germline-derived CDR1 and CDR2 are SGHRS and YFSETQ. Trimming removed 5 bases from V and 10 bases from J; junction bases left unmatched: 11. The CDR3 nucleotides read TGCGCCAGCAGTCATCAGGACAGGGAGGAATCACCCCTCCACTTT. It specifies CASSHQDREESPLHF.

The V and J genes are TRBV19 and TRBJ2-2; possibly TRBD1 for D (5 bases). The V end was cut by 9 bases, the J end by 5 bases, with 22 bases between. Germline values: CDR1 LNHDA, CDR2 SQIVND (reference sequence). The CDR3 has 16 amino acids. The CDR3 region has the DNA TGTGCCAGCCGCGACGGCTCCCGGACACATACCGGGGAGCTGTTTTTT. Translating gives CASRDGSRTHTGELFF.

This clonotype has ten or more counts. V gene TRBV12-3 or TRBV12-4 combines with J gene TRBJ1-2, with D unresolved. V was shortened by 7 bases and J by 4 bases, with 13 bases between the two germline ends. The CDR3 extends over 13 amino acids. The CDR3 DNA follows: TGTGCCAGCACCAGAGACATCGCCTATGGCTACACCTTC. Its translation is CASTRDIAYGYTF.

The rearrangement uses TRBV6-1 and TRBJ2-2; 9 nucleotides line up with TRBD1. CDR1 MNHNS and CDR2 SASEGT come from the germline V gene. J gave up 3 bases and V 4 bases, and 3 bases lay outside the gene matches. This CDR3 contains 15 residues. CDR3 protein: CASSATGGDTGELFF. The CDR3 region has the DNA TGTGCCAGCAGTGCGACAGGGGGTGACACCGGGGAGCTGTTTTTT.

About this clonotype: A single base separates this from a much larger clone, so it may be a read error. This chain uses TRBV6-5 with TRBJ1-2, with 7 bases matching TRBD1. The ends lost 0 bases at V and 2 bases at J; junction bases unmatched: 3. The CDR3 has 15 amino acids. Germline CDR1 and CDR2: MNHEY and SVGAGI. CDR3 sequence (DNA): TGTGCCAGCAGTTACTCCGGACAGGACAACTATGGCTACACCTTC. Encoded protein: CASSYSGQDNYGYTF.

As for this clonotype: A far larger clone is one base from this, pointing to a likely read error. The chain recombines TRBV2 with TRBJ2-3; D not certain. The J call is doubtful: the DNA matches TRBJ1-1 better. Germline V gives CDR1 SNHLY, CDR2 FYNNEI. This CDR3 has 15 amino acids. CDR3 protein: CASSETPAPGTEAFF. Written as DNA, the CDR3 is TGTGCCAGCAGTGAAACCCCAGCCCCGGGGACTGAAGCTTTCTTT.

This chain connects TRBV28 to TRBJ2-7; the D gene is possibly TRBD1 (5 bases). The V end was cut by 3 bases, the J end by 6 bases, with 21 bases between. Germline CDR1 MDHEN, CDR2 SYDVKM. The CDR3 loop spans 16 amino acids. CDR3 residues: CASSFLNGALPSEQYF. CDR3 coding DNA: TGTGCCAGCAGTTTTTTAAATGGGGCCCTTCCAAGCGAGCAGTACTTC.

The chain's CDR3 is CSVATSGDNEQFF. The CDR3 region has the DNA TGCAGCGTTGCTACCTCAGGGGACAATGAGCAGTTCTTC. The V gene is TRBV29-1, the J gene TRBJ2-1; tentatively, D is TRBD1 (6 bases). V shed 4 bases and J shed 5 bases, with 12 bases lying between them. Germline CDR1 reads SQVTM; CDR2 reads ANQGSEA. CDR3 size: 13 residues.

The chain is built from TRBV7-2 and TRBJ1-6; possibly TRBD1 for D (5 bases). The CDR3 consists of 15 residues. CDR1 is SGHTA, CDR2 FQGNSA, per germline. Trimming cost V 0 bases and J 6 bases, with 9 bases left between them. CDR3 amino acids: CASSLARGPNSPLHF. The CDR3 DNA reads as TGTGCCAGCAGCTTAGCTCGGGGCCCTAATTCACCCCTCCACTTT.

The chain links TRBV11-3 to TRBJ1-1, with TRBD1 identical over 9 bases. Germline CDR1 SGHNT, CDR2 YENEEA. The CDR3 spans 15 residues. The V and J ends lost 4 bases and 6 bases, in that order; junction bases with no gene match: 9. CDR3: CASSSGTGKGAEAFF. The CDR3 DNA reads TGTGCCAGCAGCTCAGGGACAGGGAAAGGGGCTGAAGCTTTCTTT. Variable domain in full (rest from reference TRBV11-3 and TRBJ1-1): EAGVVQSPRYKIIEKKQPVAFWCNPISGHNTLYWYLQNLGQGPELLIRYENEEAVDDSQLPKDRFSAERLKGVDSTLKIQPAELGDSAVYLCASSSGTGKGAEAFFGQGTRLTVV.

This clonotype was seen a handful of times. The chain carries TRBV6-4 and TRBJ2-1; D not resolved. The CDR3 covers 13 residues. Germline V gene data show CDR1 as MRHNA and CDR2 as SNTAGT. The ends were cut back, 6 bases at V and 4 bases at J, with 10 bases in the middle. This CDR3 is CASSEQMYNEQFF. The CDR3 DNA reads TGTGCCAGCAGCGAACAGATGTACAATGAGCAGTTCTTC.

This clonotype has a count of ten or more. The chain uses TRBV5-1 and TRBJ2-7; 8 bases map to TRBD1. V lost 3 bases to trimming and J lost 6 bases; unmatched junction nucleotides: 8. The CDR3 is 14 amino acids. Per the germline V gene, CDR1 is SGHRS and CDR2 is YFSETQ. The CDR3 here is CASSSGQALGEQYF. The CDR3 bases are TGCGCCAGCAGCTCGGGACAGGCTTTGGGCGAGCAGTACTTC. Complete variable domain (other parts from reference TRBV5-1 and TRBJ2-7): KAGVTQTPRYLIKTRGQQVTLSCSPISGHRSVSWYQQTPGQGLQFLFEYFSETQRNKGNFPGRFSGRQFSNSRSEMNVSTLELGDSALYLCASSSGQALGEQYFGPGTRLTVT.

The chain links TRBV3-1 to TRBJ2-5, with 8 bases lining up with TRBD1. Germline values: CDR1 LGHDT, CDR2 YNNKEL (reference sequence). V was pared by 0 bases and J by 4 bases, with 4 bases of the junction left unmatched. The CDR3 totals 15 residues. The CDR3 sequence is CASSQDRTGRETQYF. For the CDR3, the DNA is TGTGCCAGCAGCCAAGATCGGACAGGGAGAGAGACCCAGTACTTC.